Reported below is one T cell receptor beta chain. Germline V gives CDR1 SGHNT, CDR2 YYREEE (reference sequence). V dropped 4 bases and J dropped 7; count of bases not matched to a gene: 4. The CDR3 runs 12 residues. All enrollees were roughly 18 to 89 years old and from approximately 25 US areas. This entry belongs to a study of blood T cell repertoires in COVID-19. Profiled with immunoSEQ multiplex PCR; TCRdb holds only in-frame clones, not every one. This sample has under 150,000 clones, with 80% to 90% found just once. Sequenced material: PBMCs or T cells enriched from blood (not recorded which). The chain carries TRBV5-4 and TRBJ1-2; 7 bases are a match to TRBD1. The TCR was taken from a woman aged 50 to 60 who had recovered from COVID-19. CDR3 amino acids: CASSRDSPGYTF. CDR3 nucleotides: TGTGCCAGCAGCAGGGACAGTCCTGGCTACACCTTC. Complete variable domain (other parts from reference TRBV5-4 and TRBJ1-2): ETGVTQSPTHLIKTRGQQVTLRCSSQSGHNTVSWYQQALGQGPQFIFQYYREEENGRGNFPPRFSGLQFPNYSSELNVNALELDDSALYLCASSRDSPGYTFGSGTRLTVV.